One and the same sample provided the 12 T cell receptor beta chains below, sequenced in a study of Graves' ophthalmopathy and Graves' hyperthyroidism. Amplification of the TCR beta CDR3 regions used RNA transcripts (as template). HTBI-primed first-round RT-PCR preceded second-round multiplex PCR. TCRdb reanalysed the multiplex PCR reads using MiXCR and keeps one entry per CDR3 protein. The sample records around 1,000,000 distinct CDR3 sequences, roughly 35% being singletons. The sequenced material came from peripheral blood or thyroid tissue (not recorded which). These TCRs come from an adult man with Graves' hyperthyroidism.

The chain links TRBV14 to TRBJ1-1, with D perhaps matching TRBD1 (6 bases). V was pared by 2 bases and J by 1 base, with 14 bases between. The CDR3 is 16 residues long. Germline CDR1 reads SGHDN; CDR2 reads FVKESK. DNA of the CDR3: TGTGCCAGCAGCCAATTCCCTGGACAGAAGAACACTGAAGCTTTCTTT. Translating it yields CASSQFPGQKNTEAFF.

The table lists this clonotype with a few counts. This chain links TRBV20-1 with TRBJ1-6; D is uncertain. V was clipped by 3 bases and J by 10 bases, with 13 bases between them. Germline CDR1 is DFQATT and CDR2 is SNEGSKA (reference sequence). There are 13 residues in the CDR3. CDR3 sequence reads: CSARSRPGSPLHF. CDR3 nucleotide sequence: TGCAGTGCTAGGTCCAGGCCGGGGTCACCCCTCCACTTT.

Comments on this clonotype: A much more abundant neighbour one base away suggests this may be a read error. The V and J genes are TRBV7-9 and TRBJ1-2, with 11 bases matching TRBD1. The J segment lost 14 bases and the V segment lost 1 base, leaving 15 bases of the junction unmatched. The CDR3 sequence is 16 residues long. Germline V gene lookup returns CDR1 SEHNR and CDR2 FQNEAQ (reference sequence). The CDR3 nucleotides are TGTGCCAGCAGCTTAGAGGACCGGGACAGGGGGGTACCGAGGACCTTC. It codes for CASSLEDRDRGVPRTF.

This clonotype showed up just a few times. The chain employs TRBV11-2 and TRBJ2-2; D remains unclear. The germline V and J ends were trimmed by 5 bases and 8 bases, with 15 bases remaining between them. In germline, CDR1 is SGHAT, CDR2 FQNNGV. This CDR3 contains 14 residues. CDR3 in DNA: TGTGCCAGCAGCCCCGGCACCTGGAGAGGGGAGCTGTTTTTT. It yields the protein CASSPGTWRGELFF.

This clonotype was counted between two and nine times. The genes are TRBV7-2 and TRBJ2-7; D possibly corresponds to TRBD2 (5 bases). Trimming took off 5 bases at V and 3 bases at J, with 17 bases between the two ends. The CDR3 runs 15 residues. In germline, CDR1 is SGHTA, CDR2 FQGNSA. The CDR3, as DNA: TGTGCCAGCAGCCGGGCAGAGGGAGATTACTACGAGCAGTACTTC. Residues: CASSRAEGDYYEQYF.

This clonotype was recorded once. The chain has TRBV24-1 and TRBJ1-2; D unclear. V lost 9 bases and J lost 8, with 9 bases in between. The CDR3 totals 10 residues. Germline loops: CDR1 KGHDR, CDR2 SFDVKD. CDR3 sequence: CATSAGGYTF. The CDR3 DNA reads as TGTGCCACCTCGGCCGGGGGCTACACCTTC.

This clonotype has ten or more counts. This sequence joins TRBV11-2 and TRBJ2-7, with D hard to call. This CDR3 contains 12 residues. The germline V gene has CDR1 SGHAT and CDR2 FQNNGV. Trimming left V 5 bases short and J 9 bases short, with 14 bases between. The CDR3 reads CASSTRTPRQYF. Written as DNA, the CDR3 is TGTGCCAGCAGCACTCGGACCCCGCGGCAGTACTTC.

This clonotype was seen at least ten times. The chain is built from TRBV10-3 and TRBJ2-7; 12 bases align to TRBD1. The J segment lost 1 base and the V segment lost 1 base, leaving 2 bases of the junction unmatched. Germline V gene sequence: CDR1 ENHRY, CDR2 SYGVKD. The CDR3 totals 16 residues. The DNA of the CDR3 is TGTGCCATCAGTGAGTTGGGACAGGGGGCATCCTACGAGCAGTACTTC. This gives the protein CAISELGQGASYEQYF.

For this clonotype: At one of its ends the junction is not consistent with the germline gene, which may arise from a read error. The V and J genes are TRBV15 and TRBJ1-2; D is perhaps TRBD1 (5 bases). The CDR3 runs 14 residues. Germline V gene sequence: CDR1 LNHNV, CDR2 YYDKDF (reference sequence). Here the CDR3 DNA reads TGTGCCACCAGCAGAACCGGGGGAGCCTATGGCTACATCTTC. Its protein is CATSRTGGAYGYIF.

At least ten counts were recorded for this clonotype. The CDR3 is CASNPGHGELFF. DNA for the CDR3: TGTGCCAGCAACCCAGGACACGGGGAGCTGTTTTTT. The chain has TRBV7-2 and TRBJ2-2; maybe TRBD1 (5 bases). V was shortened by 7 bases and J by 7 bases, with 10 bases between the two germline ends. Germline V gives CDR1 SGHTA, CDR2 FQGNSA. The CDR3 is 12 amino acids.

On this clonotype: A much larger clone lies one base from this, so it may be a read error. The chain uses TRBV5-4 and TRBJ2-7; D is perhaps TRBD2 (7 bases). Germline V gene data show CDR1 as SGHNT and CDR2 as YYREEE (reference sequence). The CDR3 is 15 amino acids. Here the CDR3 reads CASSLAAGDYYEHYF. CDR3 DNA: TGTGCCAGCAGCTTAGCGGCAGGGGACTACTACGAGCACTACTTC.

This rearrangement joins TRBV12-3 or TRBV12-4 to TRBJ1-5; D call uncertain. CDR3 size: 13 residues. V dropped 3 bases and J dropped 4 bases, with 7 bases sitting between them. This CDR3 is CASSFASNQPQHF. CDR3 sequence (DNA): TGTGCCAGCAGTTTCGCCAGTAATCAGCCCCAGCATTTT.